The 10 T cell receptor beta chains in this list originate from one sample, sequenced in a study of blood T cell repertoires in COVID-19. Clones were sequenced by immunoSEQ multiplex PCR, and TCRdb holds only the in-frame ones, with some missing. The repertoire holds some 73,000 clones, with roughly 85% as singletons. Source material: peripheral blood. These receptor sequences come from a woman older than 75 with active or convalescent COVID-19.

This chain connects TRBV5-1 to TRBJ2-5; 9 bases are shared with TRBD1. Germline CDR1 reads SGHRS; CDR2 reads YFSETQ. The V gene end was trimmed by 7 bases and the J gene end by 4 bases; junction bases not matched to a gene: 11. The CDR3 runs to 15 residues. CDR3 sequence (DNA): TGCGCCAGCCGGGCCCTTCCGACAGGGGGAGAGACCCAGTACTTC. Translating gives CASRALPTGGETQYF.

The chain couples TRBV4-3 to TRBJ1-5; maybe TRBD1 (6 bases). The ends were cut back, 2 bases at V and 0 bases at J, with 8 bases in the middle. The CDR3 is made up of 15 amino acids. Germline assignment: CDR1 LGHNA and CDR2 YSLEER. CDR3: CASSQHRVSNQPQHF. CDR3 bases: TGCGCCAGCAGCCAACACAGGGTTAGCAATCAGCCCCAGCATTTT.

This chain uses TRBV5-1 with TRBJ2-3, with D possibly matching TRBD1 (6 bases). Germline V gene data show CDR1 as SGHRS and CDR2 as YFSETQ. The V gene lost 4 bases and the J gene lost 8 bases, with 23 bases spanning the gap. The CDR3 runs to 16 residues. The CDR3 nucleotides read TGCGCCAGCAGCCCCGCGACCCGAGGGTCACAGGGTACGCAGTATTTT. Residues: CASSPATRGSQGTQYF.

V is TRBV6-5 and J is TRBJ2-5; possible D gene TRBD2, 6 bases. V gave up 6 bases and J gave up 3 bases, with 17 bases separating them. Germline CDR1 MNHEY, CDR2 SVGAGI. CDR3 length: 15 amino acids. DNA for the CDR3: TGTGCCAGCAGCAGTTCCGGGGGACGGGAAGAGACCCAGTACTTC. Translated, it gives CASSSSGGREETQYF.

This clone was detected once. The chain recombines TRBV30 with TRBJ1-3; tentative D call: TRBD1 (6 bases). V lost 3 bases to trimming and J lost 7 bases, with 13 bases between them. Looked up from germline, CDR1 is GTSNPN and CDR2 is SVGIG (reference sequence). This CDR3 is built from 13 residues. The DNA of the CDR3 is TGTGCCTGGAGGATCAGGGGCGGTAACACCATATATTTT. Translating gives CAWRIRGGNTIYF.

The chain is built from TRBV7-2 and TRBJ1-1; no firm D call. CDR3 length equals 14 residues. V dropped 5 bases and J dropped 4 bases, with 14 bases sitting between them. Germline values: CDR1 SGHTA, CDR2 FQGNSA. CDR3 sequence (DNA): TGTGCCAGCAGCCATTTCGCGGAAGGCACTGAAGCTTTCTTT. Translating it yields CASSHFAEGTEAFF. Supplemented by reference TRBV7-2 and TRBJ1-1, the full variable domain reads GAGVSQSPSNKVTEKGKDVELRCDPISGHTALYWYRQSLGQGLEFLIYFQGNSAPDKSGLPSDRFSAERTGGSVSTLTIQRTQQEDSAVYLCASSHFAEGTEAFFGQGTRLTVV.

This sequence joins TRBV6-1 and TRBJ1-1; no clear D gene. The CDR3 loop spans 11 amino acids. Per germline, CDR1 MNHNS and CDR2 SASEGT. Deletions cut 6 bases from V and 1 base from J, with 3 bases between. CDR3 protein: CASRQNTEAFF. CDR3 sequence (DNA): TGTGCCAGCAGACAGAACACTGAAGCTTTCTTT.

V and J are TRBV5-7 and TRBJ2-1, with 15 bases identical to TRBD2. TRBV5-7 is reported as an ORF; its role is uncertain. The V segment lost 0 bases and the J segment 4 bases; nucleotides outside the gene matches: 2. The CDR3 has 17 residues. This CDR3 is CASSLGTSGGDYNEQFF. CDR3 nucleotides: TGTGCCAGCAGCTTGGGGACTAGCGGGGGGGATTACAATGAGCAGTTCTTC.

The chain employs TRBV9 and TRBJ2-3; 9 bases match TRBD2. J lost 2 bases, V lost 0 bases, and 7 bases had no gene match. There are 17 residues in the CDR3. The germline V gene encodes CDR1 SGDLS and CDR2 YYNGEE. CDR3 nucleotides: TGTGCCAGCAGCGTAGGAAGTCTAGCGGGGCACACAGATACGCAGTATTTT. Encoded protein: CASSVGSLAGHTDTQYF.

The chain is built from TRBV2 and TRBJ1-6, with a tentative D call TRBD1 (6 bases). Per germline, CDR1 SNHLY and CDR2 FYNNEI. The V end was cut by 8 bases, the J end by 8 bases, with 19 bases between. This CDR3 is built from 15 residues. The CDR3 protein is CASSSAGQNDSPLHF. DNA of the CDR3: TGTGCCAGCTCATCTGCCGGACAGAATGATTCACCCCTCCACTTT.